This entry is about one T cell receptor beta chain. What it recognizes is unknown. This entry comes from a study of Graves' ophthalmopathy and Graves' hyperthyroidism. Study-wide findings and caveats: Ophthalmopathy progression prediction by the model yielded a sensitivity of 60% to 71% and a specificity of around 72%.

From germline, CDR1 is SGHVS and CDR2 FNYEAQ. Trimming left V 5 bases short and J 0 bases short, with 11 bases between. The CDR3 loop spans 15 amino acids. The authors amplified TCR beta CDR3 regions from RNA transcripts. After a first-round RT-PCR with HTBI primers, a second-round multiplex PCR was run. TCRdb redid the calling of the multiplex PCR reads with MiXCR, one entry per CDR3 protein. The data show some 240,000 distinct CDR3 sequences, around 45% seen once. This chain links TRBV7-6 with TRBJ1-3, with D tentatively TRBD1 (6 bases). The sample comprised peripheral blood. The sequence came from an adult man with Graves' ophthalmopathy. CDR3 sequence reads: CASSRDKNSGNTIYF. The CDR3 DNA reads as TGTGCCAGCAGCCGGGACAAGAACTCTGGAAACACCATATATTTT. The variable domain in full, completed from reference TRBV7-6 and TRBJ1-3, reads GAGVSQSPRYKVTKRGQDVALRCDPISGHVSLYWYRQALGQGPEFLTYFNYEAQQDKSGLPNDRFSAERPEGSISTLTIQRTEQRDSAMYRCASSRDKNSGNTIYFGEGSWLTVV.